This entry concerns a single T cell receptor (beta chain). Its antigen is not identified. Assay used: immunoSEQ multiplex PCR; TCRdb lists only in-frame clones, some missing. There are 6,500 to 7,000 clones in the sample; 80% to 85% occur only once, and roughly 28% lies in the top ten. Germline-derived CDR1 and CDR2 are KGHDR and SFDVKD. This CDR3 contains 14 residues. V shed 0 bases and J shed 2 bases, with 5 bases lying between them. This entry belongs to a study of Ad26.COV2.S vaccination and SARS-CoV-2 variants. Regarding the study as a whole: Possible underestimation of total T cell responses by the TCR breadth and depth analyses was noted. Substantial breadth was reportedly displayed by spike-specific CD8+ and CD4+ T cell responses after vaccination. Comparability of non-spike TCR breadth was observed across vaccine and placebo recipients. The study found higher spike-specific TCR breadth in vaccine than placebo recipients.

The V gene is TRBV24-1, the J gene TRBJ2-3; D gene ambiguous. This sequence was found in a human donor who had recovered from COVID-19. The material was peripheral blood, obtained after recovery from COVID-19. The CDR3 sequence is CATSDLQDTDTQYF. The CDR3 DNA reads TGTGCCACCAGTGATTTGCAAGACACAGATACGCAGTATTTT.